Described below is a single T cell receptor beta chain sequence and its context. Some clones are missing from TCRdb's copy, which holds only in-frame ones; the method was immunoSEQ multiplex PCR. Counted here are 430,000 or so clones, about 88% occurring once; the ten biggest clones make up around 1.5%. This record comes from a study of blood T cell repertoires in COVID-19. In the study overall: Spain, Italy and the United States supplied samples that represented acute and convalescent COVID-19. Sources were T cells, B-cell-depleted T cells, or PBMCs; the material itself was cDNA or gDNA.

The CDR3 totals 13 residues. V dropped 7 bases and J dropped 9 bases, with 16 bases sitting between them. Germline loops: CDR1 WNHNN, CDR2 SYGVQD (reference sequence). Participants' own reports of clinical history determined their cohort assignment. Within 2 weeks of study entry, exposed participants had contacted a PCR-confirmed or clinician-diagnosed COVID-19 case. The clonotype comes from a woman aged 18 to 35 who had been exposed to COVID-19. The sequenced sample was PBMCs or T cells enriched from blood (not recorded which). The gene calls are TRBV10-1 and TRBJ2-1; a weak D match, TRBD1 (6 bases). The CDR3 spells CASKEQGRGEQFF. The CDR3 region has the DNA TGCGCCAGCAAAGAACAGGGTCGGGGTGAGCAGTTCTTC.